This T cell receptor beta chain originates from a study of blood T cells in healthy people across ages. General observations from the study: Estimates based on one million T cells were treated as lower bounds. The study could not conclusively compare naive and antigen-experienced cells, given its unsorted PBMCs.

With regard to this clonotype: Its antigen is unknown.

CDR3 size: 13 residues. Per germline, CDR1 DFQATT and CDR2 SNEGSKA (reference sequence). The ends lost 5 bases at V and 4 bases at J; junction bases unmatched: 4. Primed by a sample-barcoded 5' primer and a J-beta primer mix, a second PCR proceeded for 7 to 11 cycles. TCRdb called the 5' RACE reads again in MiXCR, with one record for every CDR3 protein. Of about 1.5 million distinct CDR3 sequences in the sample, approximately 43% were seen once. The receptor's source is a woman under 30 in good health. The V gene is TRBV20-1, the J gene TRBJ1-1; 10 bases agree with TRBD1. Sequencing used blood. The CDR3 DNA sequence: TGCAGTGCTGGCGGGACAGGGGTCACTGAAGCTTTCTTT. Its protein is CSAGGTGVTEAFF.